This entry lists 32 T cell receptor beta chains sequenced from one sample in a study of control samples from healthy donors and cancer patients. Profiled with immunoSEQ multiplex PCR; TCRdb holds only in-frame clones, not every one. There are about 180,000 clones in the sample; 85% to 95% occur only once, and more than 1.3% lies in the top ten. The sequencing input was blood. The receptors stem from a man aged 25-45 years in good health.

The V and J genes are TRBV5-6 and TRBJ2-5; D is unresolved. The V end lost 4 bases, the J end lost 3 bases, and 7 bases lay between the germline ends. CDR3 length: 12 amino acids. Germline CDR1 SGHDT, CDR2 YYEEEE. CDR3: CASSLGKETQYF. DNA for the CDR3: TGTGCCAGCAGCCTAGGGAAAGAGACCCAGTACTTC.

The gene calls are TRBV10-3 and TRBJ1-6, with D unresolved. Germline V gene sequence: CDR1 ENHRY, CDR2 SYGVKD. The CDR3 has 13 amino acids. Trimming left V 6 bases short and J 7 bases short, with 10 bases between. In DNA form, the CDR3 reads TGTGCCATCAGAGAGGGCCAGAATTCACCCCTCCACTTT. Translating gives CAIREGQNSPLHF.

The rearrangement joins TRBV27 to TRBJ1-6; tentatively, D is TRBD1 (5 bases). Germline V gives CDR1 MNHEY, CDR2 SMNVEV (reference sequence). The V end was cut by 5 bases, the J end by 7 bases, with 15 bases between. There are 15 residues in the CDR3. CDR3 sequence reads: CASSPISGTNSPLHF. CDR3 sequence (DNA): TGTGCCAGCAGTCCGATCTCCGGGACGAATTCACCCCTCCACTTT.

This chain connects TRBV28 to TRBJ1-5, with D tentatively TRBD1 (6 bases). Germline assignment: CDR1 MDHEN and CDR2 SYDVKM. Trimming stripped 6 bases from V and 5 bases from J, with 8 bases between. This CDR3 is built from 12 residues. In DNA, the CDR3 is TGTGCCAGCAGGACAGGAGATCAGCCCCAGCATTTT. Encoded protein: CASRTGDQPQHF.

J is TRBJ2-1 and V is TRBV7-9; perhaps TRBD1 as D (6 bases). CDR3 size: 16 residues. Trimming pared 5 bases from V and 0 bases from J, leaving 14 bases between. Germline V gene data show CDR1 as SEHNR and CDR2 as FQNEAQ (reference sequence). CDR3 residues: CASSDQGPSSYNEQFF. DNA of the CDR3: TGTGCCAGCAGCGACCAGGGGCCGAGCTCCTACAATGAGCAGTTCTTC.

The V and J genes are TRBV29-1 and TRBJ1-4; TRBD1 aligns across 7 bases. The germline V gene has CDR1 SQVTM and CDR2 ANQGSEA. The CDR3 consists of 13 residues. Unmatched junction bases numbered 2, after V lost 5 bases and J lost 2 bases. CDR3 sequence: CSVIRGTNEKLFF. CDR3 DNA sequence: TGCAGCGTTATCAGGGGGACTAATGAAAAACTGTTTTTT.

The chain employs TRBV3-1 (or the pseudogene TRBV3-2) and TRBJ1-2, with TRBD1 identical over 8 bases. Germline assignment: CDR1 LGHDT and CDR2 YNNKEL (reference sequence). The CDR3 covers 14 residues. V was pared by 0 bases and J by 8 bases, with 5 bases of the junction left unmatched. The CDR3 nucleotides read TGTGCCAGCAGCCAAGACGGACAGGGTGGGGGCTACACCTTC. Translating it yields CASSQDGQGGGYTF.

The rearrangement joins TRBV9 to TRBJ2-3; TRBD2 matches at 8 bases. The length of the CDR3 is 16 residues. V dropped 4 bases and J dropped 3; count of bases not matched to a gene: 10. Germline V gene sequence: CDR1 SGDLS, CDR2 YYNGEE. The CDR3 region has the DNA TGTGCCAGCAGCAAAAAGACTAGCGATAGGACAGATACGCAGTATTTT. It specifies CASSKKTSDRTDTQYF.

The V call is TRBV4-3, the J call TRBJ2-7; TRBD1 matches at 7 bases. Germline CDR1 reads LGHNA; CDR2 reads YSLEER. This CDR3 has 15 amino acids. V was clipped by 2 bases and J by 4 bases; unmatched bases: 8. The CDR3: CASSQLWDSQYEQYF. The CDR3, as DNA: TGCGCCAGCAGCCAACTCTGGGACAGCCAATACGAGCAGTACTTC.

The genes are TRBV6-1 and TRBJ2-2; D is unclear. Germline V gene data show CDR1 as MNHNS and CDR2 as SASEGT. The CDR3 extends over 15 amino acids. The V gene lost 0 bases and the J gene lost 4 bases, with 9 bases spanning the gap. The CDR3 DNA sequence: TGTGCCAGCAGTGAAGCGCATGCGTCCACCGGGGAGCTGTTTTTT. Protein sequence: CASSEAHASTGELFF.

In its sample, this clone was seen a few times. The chain combines TRBV9 with TRBJ2-1, with 13 bases lining up with TRBD2. J lost 4 bases, V lost 4 bases, and 11 bases had no gene match. CDR3 size: 18 residues. The germline CDR1 and CDR2 sequences are SGDLS and YYNGEE. DNA for the CDR3: TGTGCCAGCAGCCCCCAAGGACTAGCGGGGGAGATTTACAATGAGCAGTTCTTC. Encoded protein: CASSPQGLAGEIYNEQFF.

The chain carries TRBV30 and TRBJ2-6; no firm D call. V was trimmed by 1 base and J by 0 bases, leaving 4 bases between them. The germline V gene encodes CDR1 GTSNPN and CDR2 SVGIG (reference sequence). The CDR3 covers 14 residues. Here the CDR3 reads CAWSGGSGANVLTF. CDR3 nucleotides: TGTGCCTGGAGTGGAGGCTCTGGGGCCAACGTCCTGACTTTC.

This chain connects TRBV11-2 to TRBJ2-5; TRBD2 matches at 8 bases. The CDR3 loop spans 16 amino acids. CDR1 and CDR2 (germline): SGHAT, FQNNGV. Losses at the gene ends were 6 bases for V and 5 bases for J; bases not matched to a gene: 14. CDR3 sequence reads: CASRSSDGTRRETQYF. As DNA, the CDR3 is TGTGCCAGCAGATCGTCCGATGGGACTAGACGCGAGACCCAGTACTTC.

This chain links TRBV4-2 with TRBJ1-1, with D possibly TRBD1 on 6 matching bases. This CDR3 has 14 amino acids. The germline CDR1 and CDR2 sequences are LGHNA and YNFKEQ. V was shortened by 5 bases and J by 6 bases, with 16 bases between the two germline ends. The DNA for the CDR3 is TGTGCCAGCAGCGGACGGACGGACAGCCCTGAAGCTTTCTTT. Protein: CASSGRTDSPEAFF.

V gene TRBV30 combines with J gene TRBJ1-6, with D unclear. Trimming took 2 bases from V and 7 from J, leaving 9 bases between them. The CDR3 has 13 amino acids. From germline, CDR1 is GTSNPN and CDR2 SVGIG (reference sequence). CDR3 in amino acids: CAWSQIGNSPLHF. CDR3 in DNA: TGTGCCTGGAGTCAGATTGGGAATTCACCCCTCCACTTT.

CDR3 in DNA: TGTGCCAGCAGCTTAGGGGGTAGCGGGGGTCCTAGCACAGATACGCAGTATTTT. Translated, it gives CASSLGGSGGPSTDTQYF. The chain combines TRBV7-2 with TRBJ2-3, with TRBD2 matching over 9 bases. Losses at the gene ends were 1 base for V and 0 bases for J; bases not matched to a gene: 8. The CDR3 contains 18 residues. Germline lookup yields CDR1 SGHTA and CDR2 FQGNSA.

The chain is built from TRBV5-1 and TRBJ2-2; TRBD1 is a possible D gene (6 bases). CDR1 and CDR2 from the germline V gene are SGHRS and YFSETQ. The V end lost 1 base, the J end lost 0 bases, and 10 bases lay between the germline ends. The CDR3 loop spans 16 amino acids. The DNA of the CDR3 is TGCGCCAGCAGCTTGAGTACAGGGTCGAACACCGGGGAGCTGTTTTTT. Protein product: CASSLSTGSNTGELFF.

The chain carries TRBV7-2 and TRBJ1-1, with D unclear. V lost 0 bases and J lost 2, with 10 bases in between. In germline, CDR1 is SGHTA, CDR2 FQGNSA. The CDR3 runs to 15 residues. The CDR3 DNA follows: TGTGCCAGCAGCTTAGCCTCGGGCAGCAACACTGAAGCTTTCTTT. Encoded protein: CASSLASGSNTEAFF.

The V call is TRBV19, the J call TRBJ1-4, with D maybe TRBD1 (5 bases). From germline, CDR1 is LNHDA and CDR2 SQIVND (reference sequence). V lost 3 bases to trimming and J lost 5 bases, with 10 bases between them. The CDR3 contains 14 residues. The CDR3 loop reads CASSMRTQNEKLFF. The CDR3 nucleotides are TGTGCCAGTAGTATGAGGACACAGAATGAAAAACTGTTTTTT.

The V and J genes are TRBV7-8 and TRBJ1-2; D perhaps matches TRBD1 (6 bases). V shed 1 base and J shed 3 bases, with 6 bases lying between them. This CDR3 region has 13 residues. From germline, CDR1 is SGHVS and CDR2 FQNEAQ. The CDR3: CASSLDRDYGYTF. In DNA, the CDR3 is TGTGCCAGCAGCTTAGACAGGGACTATGGCTACACCTTC.

The V and J genes are TRBV5-1 and TRBJ1-2; no clear D. V was shortened by 6 bases and J by 0 bases, with 9 bases between the two germline ends. The germline CDR1 and CDR2 sequences are SGHRS and YFSETQ. CDR3 length: 13 amino acids. The CDR3 loop reads CASTPGTNYGYTF. As DNA, the CDR3 is TGCGCCAGCACCCCCGGCACTAACTATGGCTACACCTTC.

The chain has TRBV6-5 and TRBJ1-2, with TRBD1 identical over 11 bases. Germline trimming cut 4 bases from V and 7 bases from J; bases unmatched to any gene: 5. The germline V gene encodes CDR1 MNHEY and CDR2 SVGAGI. This CDR3 has 14 residues. The CDR3 protein is CASSLGQGASGYTF. CDR3 DNA: TGTGCCAGCAGTTTAGGACAGGGGGCGAGTGGCTACACCTTC.

The chain combines TRBV7-2 with TRBJ2-3; 7 nucleotides agree with TRBD2. Germline V gene lookup returns CDR1 SGHTA and CDR2 FQGNSA. Trimming removed 2 bases from V and 1 base from J; junction bases left unmatched: 3. CDR3 length: 15 residues. The chain's CDR3 is CASSLTAGRTDTQYF. CDR3 DNA: TGTGCCAGCAGCTTAACAGCGGGGCGCACAGATACGCAGTATTTT.

V and J are TRBV28 and TRBJ2-7, with no clear D. Germline values: CDR1 MDHEN, CDR2 SYDVKM. The CDR3 spans 13 residues. Trimming shortened V by 6 bases and J by 4 bases, and 13 bases separated the two germline ends. The CDR3 protein is CASRQNPQYEQYF. Here the CDR3 DNA reads TGTGCCAGCAGGCAAAACCCGCAGTACGAGCAGTACTTC.

This rearrangement joins TRBV2 to TRBJ1-1; a weak D match, TRBD1 (6 bases). Germline CDR1 and CDR2: SNHLY and FYNNEI. Trimming shortened V by 5 bases and J by 5 bases, and 15 bases separated the two germline ends. The CDR3 totals 14 residues. This CDR3 is CASSKQGWPTEAFF. As DNA, the CDR3 is TGTGCCAGCAGTAAACAGGGTTGGCCTACTGAAGCTTTCTTT.

V gene TRBV29-1 combines with J gene TRBJ1-1; D remains ambiguous. The length of the CDR3 is 13 residues. The V gene's germline CDR1 is SQVTM and CDR2 ANQGSEA. Trimming pared 7 bases from V and 8 bases from J, leaving 20 bases between. This CDR3 is CSAFPPPGPEAFF. The DNA for the CDR3 is TGCAGCGCATTCCCCCCGCCCGGGCCCGAAGCTTTCTTT.

The V gene is TRBV4-2, the J gene TRBJ1-2; perhaps TRBD1 as D (6 bases). The germline V gene encodes CDR1 LGHNA and CDR2 YNFKEQ. CDR3 size: 14 residues. Deletions cut 0 bases from V and 5 bases from J, with 10 bases between. As DNA, the CDR3 is TGTGCCAGCAGCCAAGACCAACAGGGTTATGGCTACACCTTC. This encodes CASSQDQQGYGYTF.

Concerning this clone: The sample carries other DNA sequences with the same CDR3. This chain uses TRBV27 with TRBJ1-1; D uncertain. This CDR3 has 13 amino acids. Trimming removed 5 bases at V and 1 base at J, with 8 bases between. Germline V gene sequence: CDR1 MNHEY, CDR2 SMNVEV (reference sequence). CDR3 DNA: TGTGCCAGCAGTCTGGGAGGGAACACTGAAGCTTTCTTT. Translated: CASSLGGNTEAFF.

The chain links TRBV7-2 to TRBJ2-7, with TRBD1 identical over 9 bases. The CDR3 runs to 14 residues. The germline gives CDR1 SGHTA, CDR2 FQGNSA. V trimming: 1 base; J trimming: 3 bases; junction bases outside the gene matches: 1. This CDR3 reads CASSLGQGGYEQYF. DNA for the CDR3: TGTGCCAGCAGCTTAGGACAGGGGGGCTACGAGCAGTACTTC.

The chain couples TRBV27 to TRBJ1-6; 8 nucleotides line up with TRBD1. The CDR3 loop spans 13 amino acids. V was pared by 10 bases and J by 10 bases, with 9 bases of the junction left unmatched. The V gene's germline CDR1 is MNHEY and CDR2 SMNVEV (reference sequence). CDR3 loop: CATGQGSFSPLHF. In DNA form, the CDR3 reads TGTGCCACTGGACAGGGAAGTTTCTCACCCCTCCACTTT.

The genes are TRBV9 and TRBJ1-2, with a tentative D call TRBD1 (6 bases). V was shortened by 4 bases and J by 3 bases, with 13 bases between the two germline ends. Germline-derived CDR1 and CDR2 are SGDLS and YYNGEE. This CDR3 spans 14 amino acids. The CDR3 loop reads CASSPGQKDYGYTF. CDR3 in DNA: TGTGCCAGCAGCCCGGGACAAAAGGACTATGGCTACACCTTC.

Points on this clone: Different DNA sequences within this sample yield the same CDR3. The rearrangement uses TRBV5-1 and TRBJ1-1, with no clear D. This CDR3 comprises 11 residues. Germline CDR1 SGHRS, CDR2 YFSETQ. Trimming shortened V by 0 bases and J by 8 bases, and 5 bases separated the two germline ends. CDR3 sequence reads: CASSLVGEAFF. The DNA of the CDR3 is TGCGCCAGCAGCTTGGTGGGAGAAGCTTTCTTT. The whole variable domain, remainder taken from reference TRBV5-1 and TRBJ1-1, is KAGVTQTPRYLIKTRGQQVTLSCSPISGHRSVSWYQQTPGQGLQFLFEYFSETQRNKGNFPGRFSGRQFSNSRSEMNVSTLELGDSALYLCASSLVGEAFFGQGTRLTVV.